Listed below are T cell receptor beta chains from one sample, sequenced in a study of T cells in Graves' hyperthyroidism and ophthalmopathy. TCRdb reprocessed the multiplex PCR reads via MiXCR and lists one record per CDR3 protein. The repertoire holds roughly 570,000 distinct CDR3 sequences, roughly 14% seen once, with 7.3% in the top ten. The material sequenced was blood. Receptors were obtained from a woman aged 25 to 39 with Graves' hyperthyroidism. Both conserved end residues are trimmed from each CDR3. The order of the fields is V gene, J gene, CDR3 protein.

TRBV11-2,TRBJ2-1,ASSLDPRAMDEQF
TRBV4-3,TRBJ1-4,ASSQGLGTEDEKLF
TRBV4-1,TRBJ1-1,ASSQGTIGTGNTEAF
TRBV2,TRBJ1-1,TSNGDLSNTEAF
TRBV5-1,TRBJ2-7,ASSPGQNSYEQY
TRBV2,TRBJ2-7,ASTDRDGGEQY
TRBV10-1,TRBJ2-3,ASSESGTDTQY
TRBV5-1,TRBJ2-4,ASSRENQNIQY
TRBV6-2/TRBV6-3,TRBJ2-7,ASSDRGGRYYEQY
TRBV12-5,TRBJ2-7,ASGTLEGSYEQY
TRBV15,TRBJ1-1,ATSRGLGNTEAF
TRBV6-1,TRBJ2-7,ASSEATGYYEQY
TRBV5-1,TRBJ2-3,ASSLKGAGEGTDTQY
TRBV12-3/TRBV12-4,TRBJ1-2,ASSLVRTNGYGYT
TRBV28,TRBJ1-2,ASSWGTGATYGYT
TRBV14,TRBJ1-4,ASSQDWPRDGEKLF
TRBV15,TRBJ2-2,ATSRDRIVSGELF
TRBV12-3/TRBV12-4,TRBJ1-1,ASTRGRNTEAF
TRBV11-2,TRBJ2-5,ASGPSGISETQY
TRBV3-1,TRBJ1-2,ASSQDWGNPYGYT
TRBV7-2,TRBJ2-1,ASSLGGSVEQF
TRBV20-1,TRBJ1-1,SARDDRATEAF
TRBV19,TRBJ2-3,ASSIYGQGRSTDTQY
TRBV5-1,TRBJ1-1,ASSLNKHNTEAF
TRBV28,TRBJ1-2,ASSFTAGDSGYT
TRBV18,TRBJ1-3,ASSPTQGENTIY